These 28 T cell receptor beta chains were all obtained from the same sample, sequenced in a study of OX40 agonist ivuxolimab in advanced cancers. Using immunoSEQ multiplex PCR, the repertoire was profiled, and TCRdb retains in-frame clones only, with some absent. The data hold some 50,000 clones, with under 95% observed a single time. The sequenced sample was CD4+ or CD8+ T cells sorted from blood, obtained in a trial of the OX40 agonist ivuxolimab. These receptors were taken from an adult with an advanced solid tumor such as melanoma, head and neck, liver or kidney cancer.

The chain recombines TRBV7-9 with TRBJ1-3, with a weak D call TRBD1 (6 bases). In germline, CDR1 is SEHNR, CDR2 FQNEAQ (reference sequence). The CDR3 loop spans 19 amino acids. V lost 3 bases and J 0 bases, leaving 21 bases between the germline ends. The CDR3 DNA reads as TGTGCCAGCAGCTTGTACGGGGGCTTGAACCCTCGCTCTGGAAACACCATATATTTT. It is translated as CASSLYGGLNPRSGNTIYF.

The chain uses TRBV6-5 and TRBJ2-7; D gene ambiguous. The length of the CDR3 is 11 residues. Trimming stripped 4 bases from V and 6 bases from J, with 7 bases between. The germline gives CDR1 MNHEY, CDR2 SVGAGI. CDR3 nucleotide sequence: TGTGCCAGCAGTTTTGCTAGCGAGCAGTACTTC. Protein product: CASSFASEQYF.

The chain combines TRBV9 with TRBJ2-7, with TRBD2 identical over 10 bases. J was trimmed by 3 bases and V by 2 bases; bases with no gene match: 5. The CDR3 consists of 15 residues. Germline values: CDR1 SGDLS, CDR2 YYNGEE. The CDR3 loop is CASSVSLAGDYEQYF. The CDR3 DNA reads TGTGCCAGCAGCGTCTCCCTAGCGGGGGACTACGAGCAGTACTTC. Full variable domain (missing parts from reference TRBV9 and TRBJ2-7): DSGVTQTPKHLITATGQRVTLRCSPRSGDLSVYWYQQSLDQGLQFLIQYYNGEERAKGNILERFSAQQFPDLHSELNLSSLELGDSALYFCASSVSLAGDYEQYFGPGTRLTVT.

This clone was observed a few times. This rearrangement joins TRBV28 to TRBJ1-4, with a weak D call TRBD1 (6 bases). Germline CDR1 and CDR2: MDHEN and SYDVKM. This CDR3 has 15 residues. V gave up 3 bases and J gave up 2 bases, with 10 bases separating them. CDR3 bases: TGTGCCAGCAGTTTGTTGGGGGGCACTAATGAAAAACTGTTTTTT. This translates into CASSLLGGTNEKLFF.

The gene calls are TRBV7-9 and TRBJ2-3; a weak D match, TRBD2 (5 bases). CDR3 length equals 15 residues. The germline V gene encodes CDR1 SEHNR and CDR2 FQNEAQ (reference sequence). Trimming removed 6 bases from V and 1 base from J, with 14 bases in between. The CDR3 here is CASRQLEVGTDTQYF. CDR3 bases: TGTGCCAGCAGACAACTAGAGGTTGGCACAGATACGCAGTATTTT.

The chain is built from TRBV30 and TRBJ2-2; 8 bases agree with TRBD2. The CDR3 totals 16 residues. In germline, CDR1 is GTSNPN, CDR2 SVGIG (reference sequence). Unmatched junction bases numbered 8, after V lost 4 bases and J lost 1 base. CDR3 region: CAWISLAAKNTGELFF. As DNA, the CDR3 is TGTGCCTGGATCTCACTAGCGGCTAAGAACACCGGGGAGCTGTTTTTT.

The chain uses TRBV28 and TRBJ2-7; D possibly corresponds to TRBD2 (5 bases). Germline CDR1 and CDR2: MDHEN and SYDVKM. There are 16 residues in the CDR3. Trimming took 5 bases from V and 1 from J, leaving 18 bases between them. The CDR3 sequence is CASSAEGGWGSYEQYF. CDR3 in DNA: TGTGCCAGCAGTGCCGAGGGTGGTTGGGGTTCCTACGAGCAGTACTTC.

V usage is TRBV6-5 and J usage is TRBJ1-2; unclear D gene. V shed 5 bases and J shed 0 bases, with 7 bases lying between them. CDR3 length equals 13 residues. Germline values: CDR1 MNHEY, CDR2 SVGAGI. CDR3 coding DNA: TGTGCCAGCAGTGAAATTGCTAACTATGGCTACACCTTC. Encoded protein: CASSEIANYGYTF.

The J gene is TRBJ2-1, the V gene TRBV9; possibly TRBD1 for D (5 bases). Germline CDR1 reads SGDLS; CDR2 reads YYNGEE. Trimming removed 4 bases at V and 9 bases at J, with 14 bases between. The CDR3 is 13 residues long. Here the CDR3 reads CASSLQDLGEQFF. The CDR3 region has the DNA TGTGCCAGCAGCTTACAGGATTTGGGTGAGCAGTTCTTC.

V and J are TRBV25-1 and TRBJ2-2; D remains ambiguous. Trimming stripped 3 bases from V and 5 bases from J, with 4 bases between. The germline V gene has CDR1 MGHDK and CDR2 SYGVNS. The CDR3 has 12 amino acids. CDR3 nucleotides: TGTGCCAGCAGTGAGGTAACCGGGGAGCTGTTTTTT. It encodes CASSEVTGELFF.

This chain connects TRBV19 to TRBJ2-1, with D possibly being TRBD2 (5 bases). Germline CDR1 reads LNHDA; CDR2 reads SQIVND (reference sequence). There are 12 residues in the CDR3. Trimming took off 3 bases at V and 8 bases at J, with 8 bases between the two ends. Written as DNA, the CDR3 is TGTGCCAGTAGTATCACTAGGGATGAGCAGTTCTTC. Translation: CASSITRDEQFF.

The chain recombines TRBV27 with TRBJ2-2, with a weak D call TRBD1 (6 bases). The CDR3 length is 14 residues. The germline V gene has CDR1 MNHEY and CDR2 SMNVEV (reference sequence). Trimming took off 11 bases at V and 0 bases at J, with 13 bases between the two ends. The CDR3 DNA sequence: TGTGCCGGAAGGGACACTACGAACACCGGGGAGCTGTTTTTT. It yields the protein CAGRDTTNTGELFF.

The chain combines TRBV6-5 with TRBJ1-2, with D unresolved. Germline V gene lookup returns CDR1 MNHEY and CDR2 SVGAGI. There are 12 residues in the CDR3. V was trimmed by 6 bases and J by 4 bases, leaving 9 bases between them. The CDR3 protein is CASRRPFYGYTF. The CDR3 nucleotides read TGTGCCAGCAGACGCCCCTTCTATGGCTACACCTTC.

V and J are TRBV27 and TRBJ1-2; no reliable D call. Germline assignment: CDR1 MNHEY and CDR2 SMNVEV (reference sequence). The CDR3 consists of 17 residues. The V end was cut by 4 bases, the J end by 4 bases, with 22 bases between. In DNA form, the CDR3 reads TGTGCCAGCAGTTCCCTCAGGAAAACGGGGATCCTCTATGGCTACACCTTC. Amino acids: CASSSLRKTGILYGYTF.

The gene calls are TRBV19 and TRBJ1-1, with D unresolved. Germline V lookup: CDR1 LNHDA, CDR2 SQIVND (reference sequence). The CDR3 consists of 13 residues. Trimming pared 3 bases from V and 3 bases from J, leaving 8 bases between. DNA of the CDR3: TGTGCCAGTAGTATTGGCGCAGACACTGAAGCTTTCTTT. Translated: CASSIGADTEAFF.

V gene TRBV19 combines with J gene TRBJ2-7; D unclear. The CDR3 is 13 amino acids. Trimming left V 3 bases short and J 0 bases short, with 6 bases between. Germline CDR1 reads LNHDA; CDR2 reads SQIVND (reference sequence). The CDR3: CASSISRSYEQYF. The CDR3 nucleotides are TGTGCCAGTAGTATCAGCCGCTCCTACGAGCAGTACTTC.

Worth noting for this clone: A far larger clone is one nucleotide away, so this likely arose from a read error. The V and J genes are TRBV28 and TRBJ2-7; weak D call: TRBD2 (6 bases). Trimming removed 4 bases from V and 0 bases from J, with 7 bases in between. The CDR3 runs to 13 residues. Per the germline V gene, CDR1 is MDHEN and CDR2 is SYDVKM. CDR3 DNA: TGTGCCAGCAGTTACGGGGGCTCCTACGAGCAGTACTTC. Amino acids: CASSYGGSYEQYF.

This chain connects TRBV5-4 to TRBJ2-7; D is perhaps TRBD2 (5 bases). Germline-derived CDR1 and CDR2 are SGHNT and YYREEE (reference sequence). CDR3 length equals 13 residues. The V end was cut by 0 bases, the J end by 7 bases, with 11 bases between. CDR3 DNA sequence: TGTGCCAGCAGCTTGGCCCCACCGGGGGAGCAGTACTTC. It is translated as CASSLAPPGEQYF. Looking up the rest from reference TRBV5-4 and TRBJ2-7 gives the full variable domain: ETGVTQSPTHLIKTRGQQVTLRCSSQSGHNTVSWYQQALGQGPQFIFQYYREEENGRGNFPPRFSGLQFPNYSSELNVNALELDDSALYLCASSLAPPGEQYFGPGTRLTVT.

The rearrangement uses TRBV5-6 and TRBJ2-7, with 9 bases identical to TRBD2. The CDR3 consists of 15 residues. Losses at the gene ends were 4 bases for V and 2 bases for J; bases not matched to a gene: 7. Per the germline V gene, CDR1 is SGHDT and CDR2 is YYEEEE. The CDR3: CASSPGTSRTYEQYF. CDR3 nucleotide sequence: TGTGCCAGCAGCCCCGGGACTAGCCGAACCTACGAGCAGTACTTC.

CDR3 sequence (DNA): TGTGCCAGCAGCACCGGGACCGCTAGCACAGATACGCAGTATTTT. Its translation: CASSTGTASTDTQYF. The chain uses TRBV7-9 and TRBJ2-3; D possibly uses TRBD1 or TRBD2 (5 bases each). V was clipped by 5 bases and J by 0 bases, with 12 bases between them. The CDR3 totals 15 residues. Looked up from germline, CDR1 is SEHNR and CDR2 is FQNEAQ (reference sequence).

The chain combines TRBV2 with TRBJ2-1; D uncertain. The CDR3 is 13 residues long. The V end was cut by 8 bases, the J end by 2 bases, with 10 bases between. Germline V gene lookup returns CDR1 SNHLY and CDR2 FYNNEI. CDR3 bases: TGTGCCAGCCTGGGCGTCACCTACAATGAGCAGTTCTTC. Amino acid sequence: CASLGVTYNEQFF.

V gene TRBV27 combines with J gene TRBJ2-7; maybe TRBD2 (6 bases). The germline V and J ends were trimmed by 6 bases and 2 bases, with 11 bases remaining between them. Germline assignment: CDR1 MNHEY and CDR2 SMNVEV (reference sequence). The CDR3 length is 13 residues. The CDR3 spells CASRLARPYEQYF. CDR3 in DNA: TGTGCCAGCAGGCTAGCGAGACCCTACGAGCAGTACTTC.

The rearrangement joins TRBV28 to TRBJ2-7; 12 nucleotides agree with TRBD2. Germline CDR1 reads MDHEN; CDR2 reads SYDVKM. Trimming removed 5 bases from V and 5 bases from J; junction bases left unmatched: 4. The CDR3 spans 14 residues. CDR3 amino acids: CASSLRLAGDEQYF. CDR3 DNA sequence: TGTGCCAGCAGTCTCCGACTAGCGGGAGACGAGCAGTACTTC.

The chain couples TRBV15 to TRBJ2-5; TRBD1 matches 7 bases. Germline-derived CDR1 and CDR2 are LNHNV and YYDKDF (reference sequence). The CDR3 loop spans 17 amino acids. The V segment lost 5 bases and the J segment 1 base; nucleotides outside the gene matches: 13. The CDR3 loop is CATSEGDSRPFQETQYF. The CDR3 DNA is TGTGCCACCAGCGAGGGGGACAGCCGTCCCTTCCAAGAGACCCAGTACTTC. Combining the CDR3 with reference TRBV15 and TRBJ2-5 gives the whole variable domain DAMVIQNPRYQVTQFGKPVTLSCSQTLNHNVMYWYQQKSSQAPKLLFHYYDKDFNNEADTPDNFQSRRPNTSFCFLDIRSPGLGDTAMYLCATSEGDSRPFQETQYFGPGTRLLVL.

V and J are TRBV7-8 and TRBJ1-4; weak D call: TRBD1 (5 bases). Between the trimmed V and J ends, which lost 0 bases and 6 bases, there was a span of 17 bases. This CDR3 has 17 residues. Per the germline V gene, CDR1 is SGHVS and CDR2 is FQNEAQ. The CDR3 nucleotides are TGTGCCAGCAGCTTAGCCCCTCAGGGAGGGACTTATGAAAAACTGTTTTTT. It translates to CASSLAPQGGTYEKLFF.

This clone was observed once. This rearrangement joins TRBV27 to TRBJ1-2; perhaps TRBD1 as D (5 bases). Germline V gives CDR1 MNHEY, CDR2 SMNVEV (reference sequence). The CDR3 consists of 14 residues. V lost 0 bases and J 4 bases, leaving 9 bases between the germline ends. The CDR3 loop reads CASSLSGLSYGYTF. The CDR3 nucleotides are TGTGCCAGCAGTTTATCGGGGCTAAGCTATGGCTACACCTTC.

This chain joins TRBV29-1 and TRBJ2-7, with D possibly being TRBD2 (5 bases). The CDR3 is 15 amino acids. Germline V gives CDR1 SQVTM, CDR2 ANQGSEA. V dropped 7 bases and J dropped 4 bases, with 23 bases sitting between them. The CDR3 protein is CSARVPVLVGYEQYF. CDR3 coding DNA: TGCAGCGCCAGAGTGCCTGTACTAGTTGGTTACGAGCAGTACTTC.

This clone was seen a handful of times. The genes are TRBV7-8 and TRBJ1-5, with D unresolved. The CDR3 consists of 12 residues. CDR1 and CDR2 from the germline V gene are SGHVS and FQNEAQ. V lost 5 bases, J lost 0 bases, and 2 bases lay in between. The CDR3 loop reads CASSDSNQPQHF. CDR3 DNA: TGTGCCAGCAGCGATAGCAATCAGCCCCAGCATTTT.